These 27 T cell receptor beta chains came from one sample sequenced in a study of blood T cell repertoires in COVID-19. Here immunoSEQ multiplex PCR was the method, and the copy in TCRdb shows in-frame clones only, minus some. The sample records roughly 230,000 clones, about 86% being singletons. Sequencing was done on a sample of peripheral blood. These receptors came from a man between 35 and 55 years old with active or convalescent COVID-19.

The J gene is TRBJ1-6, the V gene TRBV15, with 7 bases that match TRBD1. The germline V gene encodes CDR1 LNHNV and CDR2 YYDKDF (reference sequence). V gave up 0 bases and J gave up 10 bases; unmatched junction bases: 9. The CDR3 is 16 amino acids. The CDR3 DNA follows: TGTGCCACCAGCAGAGATGTGAGAGGGGGCGGATCACCCCTCCACTTT. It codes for CATSRDVRGGGSPLHF.

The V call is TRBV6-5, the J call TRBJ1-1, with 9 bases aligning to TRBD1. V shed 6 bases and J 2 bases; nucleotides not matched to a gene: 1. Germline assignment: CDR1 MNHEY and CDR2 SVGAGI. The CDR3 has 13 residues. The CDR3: CASRTGGNTEAFF. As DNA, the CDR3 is TGTGCCAGCAGAACAGGGGGCAACACTGAAGCTTTCTTT.

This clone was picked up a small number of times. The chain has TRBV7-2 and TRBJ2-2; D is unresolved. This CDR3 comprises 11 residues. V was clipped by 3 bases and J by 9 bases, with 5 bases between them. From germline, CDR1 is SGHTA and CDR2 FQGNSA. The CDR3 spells CASSFLRELFF. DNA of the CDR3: TGTGCCAGCAGCTTTCTCCGGGAGCTGTTTTTT.

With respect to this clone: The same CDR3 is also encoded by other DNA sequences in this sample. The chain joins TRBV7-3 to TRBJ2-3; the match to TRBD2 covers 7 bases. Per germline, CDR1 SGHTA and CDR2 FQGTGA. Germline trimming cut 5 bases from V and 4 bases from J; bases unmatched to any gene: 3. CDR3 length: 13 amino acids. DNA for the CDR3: TGTGCCAGCAGCCTAAGCGGGGCAGATACGCAGTATTTT. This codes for CASSLSGADTQYF.

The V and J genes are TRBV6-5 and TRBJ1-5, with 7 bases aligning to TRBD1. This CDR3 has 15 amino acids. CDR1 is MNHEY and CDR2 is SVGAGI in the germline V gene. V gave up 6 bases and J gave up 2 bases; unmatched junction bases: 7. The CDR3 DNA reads TGTGCCAGCAGGGCACAGGGGTGGGGCAATCAGCCCCAGCATTTT. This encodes CASRAQGWGNQPQHF.

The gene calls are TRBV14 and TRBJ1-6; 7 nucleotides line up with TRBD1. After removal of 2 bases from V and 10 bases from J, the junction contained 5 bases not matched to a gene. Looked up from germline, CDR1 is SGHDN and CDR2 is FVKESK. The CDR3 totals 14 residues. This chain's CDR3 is CASSQWTGSSPLHF. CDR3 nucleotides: TGTGCCAGCAGCCAATGGACAGGTAGCTCACCCCTCCACTTT.

In DNA form, the CDR3 reads TGTGCCAGCAGCTTTGGGGGGGCAGATACGCAGTATTTT. Residues: CASSFGGADTQYF. The chain is built from TRBV7-8 and TRBJ2-3, with 7 bases lining up with TRBD2. The CDR3 contains 13 residues. V lost 3 bases and J lost 4; bases outside the gene matches: 1. CDR1 SGHVS and CDR2 FQNEAQ come from the germline V gene. Based on the CDR3 plus reference TRBV7-8 and TRBJ2-3, the full variable domain is GAGVSQSPRYKVAKRGQDVALRCDPISGHVSLFWYQQALGQGPEFLTYFQNEAQLDKSGLPSDRFFAERPEGSVSTLKIQRTQQEDSAVYLCASSFGGADTQYFGPGTRLTVL.

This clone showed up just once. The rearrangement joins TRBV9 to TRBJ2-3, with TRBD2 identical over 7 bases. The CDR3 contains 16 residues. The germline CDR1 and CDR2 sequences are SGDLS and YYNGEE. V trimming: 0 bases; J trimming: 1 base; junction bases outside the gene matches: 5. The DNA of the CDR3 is TGTGCCAGCAGCGTAGAGAGCGGGGAGGGCACAGATACGCAGTATTTT. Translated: CASSVESGEGTDTQYF.

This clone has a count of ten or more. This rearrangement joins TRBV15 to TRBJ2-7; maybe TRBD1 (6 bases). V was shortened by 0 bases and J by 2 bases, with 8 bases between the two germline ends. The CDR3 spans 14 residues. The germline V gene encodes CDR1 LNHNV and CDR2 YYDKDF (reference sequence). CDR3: CATSREQGPYEQYF. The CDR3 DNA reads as TGTGCCACCAGCAGAGAACAGGGCCCCTACGAGCAGTACTTC. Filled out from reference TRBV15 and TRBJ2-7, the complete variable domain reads DAMVIQNPRYQVTQFGKPVTLSCSQTLNHNVMYWYQQKSSQAPKLLFHYYDKDFNNEADTPDNFQSRRPNTSFCFLDIRSPGLGDTAMYLCATSREQGPYEQYFGPGTRLTVT.

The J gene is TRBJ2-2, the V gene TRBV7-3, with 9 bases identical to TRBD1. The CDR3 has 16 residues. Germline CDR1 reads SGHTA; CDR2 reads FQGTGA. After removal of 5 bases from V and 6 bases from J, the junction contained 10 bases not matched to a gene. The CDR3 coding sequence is TGTGCCAGCAGCCACCCTGGGACAGGGAGTGCCGGGGAGCTGTTTTTT. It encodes CASSHPGTGSAGELFF.

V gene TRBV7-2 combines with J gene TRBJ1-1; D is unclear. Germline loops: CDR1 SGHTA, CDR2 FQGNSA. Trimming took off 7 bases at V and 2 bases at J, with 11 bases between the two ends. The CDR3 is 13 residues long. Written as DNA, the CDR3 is TGTGCCAGCAAACGAACAGAAAACACTGAAGCTTTCTTT. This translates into CASKRTENTEAFF.

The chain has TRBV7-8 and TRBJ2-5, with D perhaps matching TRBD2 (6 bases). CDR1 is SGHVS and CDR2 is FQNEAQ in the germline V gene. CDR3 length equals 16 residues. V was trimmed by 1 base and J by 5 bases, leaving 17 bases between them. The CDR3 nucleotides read TGTGCCAGCAGCTTAGAGGGGCGGGGCCTCCGGGAGACCCAGTACTTC. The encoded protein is CASSLEGRGLRETQYF.

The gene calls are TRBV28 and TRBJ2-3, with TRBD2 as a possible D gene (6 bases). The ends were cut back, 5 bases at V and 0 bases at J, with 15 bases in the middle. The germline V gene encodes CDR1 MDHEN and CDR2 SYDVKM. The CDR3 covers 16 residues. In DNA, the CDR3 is TGTGCCAGCAGTCCCAGACTAGTCTCTAGCACAGATACGCAGTATTTT. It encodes CASSPRLVSSTDTQYF.

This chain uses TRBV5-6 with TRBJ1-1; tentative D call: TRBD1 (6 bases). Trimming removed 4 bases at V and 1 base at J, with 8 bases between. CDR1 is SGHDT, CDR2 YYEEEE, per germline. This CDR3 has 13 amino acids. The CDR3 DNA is TGTGCCAGCAGCCCGACAGGGAACACTGAAGCTTTCTTT. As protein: CASSPTGNTEAFF. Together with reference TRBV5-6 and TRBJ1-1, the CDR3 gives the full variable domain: DAGVTQSPTHLIKTRGQQVTLRCSPKSGHDTVSWYQQALGQGPQFIFQYYEEEERQRGNFPDRFSGHQFPNYSSELNVNALLLGDSALYLCASSPTGNTEAFFGQGTRLTVV.

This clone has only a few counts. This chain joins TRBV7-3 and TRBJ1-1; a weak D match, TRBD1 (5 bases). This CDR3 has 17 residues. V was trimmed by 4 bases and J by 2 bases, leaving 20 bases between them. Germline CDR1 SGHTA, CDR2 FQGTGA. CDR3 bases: TGTGCCAGCAGCTCAACAGGTGAAAAAAGGGGAAACACTGAAGCTTTCTTT. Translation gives CASSSTGEKRGNTEAFF.

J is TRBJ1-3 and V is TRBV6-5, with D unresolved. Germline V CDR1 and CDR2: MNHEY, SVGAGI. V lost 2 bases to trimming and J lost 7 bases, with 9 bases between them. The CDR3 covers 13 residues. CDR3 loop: CASSYINGNTIYF. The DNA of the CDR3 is TGTGCCAGCAGTTACATTAACGGGAACACCATATATTTT.

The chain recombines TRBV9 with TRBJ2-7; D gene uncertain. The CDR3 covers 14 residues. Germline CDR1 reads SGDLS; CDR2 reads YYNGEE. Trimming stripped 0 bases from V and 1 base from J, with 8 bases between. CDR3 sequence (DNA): TGTGCCAGCAGCGTAGACACCTTTTCCTACGAGCAGTACTTC. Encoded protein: CASSVDTFSYEQYF.

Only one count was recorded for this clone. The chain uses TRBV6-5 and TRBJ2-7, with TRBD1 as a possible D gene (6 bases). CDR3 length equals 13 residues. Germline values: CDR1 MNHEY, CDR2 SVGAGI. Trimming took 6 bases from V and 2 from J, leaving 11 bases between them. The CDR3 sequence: CASRPGHTYEQYF. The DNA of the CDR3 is TGTGCCAGCAGGCCGGGACATACCTACGAGCAGTACTTC.

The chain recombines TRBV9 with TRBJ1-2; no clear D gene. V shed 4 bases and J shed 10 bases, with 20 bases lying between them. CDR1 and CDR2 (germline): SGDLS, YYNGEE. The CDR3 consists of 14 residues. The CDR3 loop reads CASSLSLTDLPYTF. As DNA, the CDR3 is TGTGCCAGCAGCCTTTCTCTCACAGACCTGCCCTACACCTTC.

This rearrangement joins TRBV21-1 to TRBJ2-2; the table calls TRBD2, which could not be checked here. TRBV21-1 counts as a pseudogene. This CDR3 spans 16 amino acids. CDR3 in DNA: TGTGCCAGATTGTGGGACTTACGTTGTTTCACCGGGGAGCTGTTTTTT. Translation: CARLWDLRCFTGELFF.

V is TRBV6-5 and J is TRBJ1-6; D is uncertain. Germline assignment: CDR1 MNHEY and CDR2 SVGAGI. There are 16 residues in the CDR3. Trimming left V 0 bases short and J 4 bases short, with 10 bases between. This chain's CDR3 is CASSYSGEEYNSPLHF. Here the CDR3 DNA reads TGTGCCAGCAGTTACTCGGGAGAGGAATATAATTCACCCCTCCACTTT.

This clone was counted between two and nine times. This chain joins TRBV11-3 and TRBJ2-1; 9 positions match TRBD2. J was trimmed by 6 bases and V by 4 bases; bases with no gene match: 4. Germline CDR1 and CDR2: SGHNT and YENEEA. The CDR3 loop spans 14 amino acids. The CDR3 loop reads CASSSLAGPNEQFF. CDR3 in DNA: TGTGCCAGCAGCTCCCTAGCGGGACCCAATGAGCAGTTCTTC. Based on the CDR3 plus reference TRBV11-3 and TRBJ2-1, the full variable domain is EAGVVQSPRYKIIEKKQPVAFWCNPISGHNTLYWYLQNLGQGPELLIRYENEEAVDDSQLPKDRFSAERLKGVDSTLKIQPAELGDSAVYLCASSSLAGPNEQFFGPGTRLTVL.

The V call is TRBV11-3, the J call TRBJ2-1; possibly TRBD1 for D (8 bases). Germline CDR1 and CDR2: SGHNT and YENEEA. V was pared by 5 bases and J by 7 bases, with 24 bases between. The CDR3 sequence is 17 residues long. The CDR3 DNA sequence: TGTGCCAGCAGCCTAAGACAGACAGGGGAGGGACCGAATGAGCAGTTCTTC. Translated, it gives CASSLRQTGEGPNEQFF.

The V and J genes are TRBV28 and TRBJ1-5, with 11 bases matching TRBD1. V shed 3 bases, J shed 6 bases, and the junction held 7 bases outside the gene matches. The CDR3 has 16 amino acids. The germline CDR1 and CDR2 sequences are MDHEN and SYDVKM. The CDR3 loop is CASSFLGTGGGQPQHF. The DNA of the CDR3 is TGTGCCAGCAGTTTCCTCGGGACAGGGGGTGGTCAGCCCCAGCATTTT.

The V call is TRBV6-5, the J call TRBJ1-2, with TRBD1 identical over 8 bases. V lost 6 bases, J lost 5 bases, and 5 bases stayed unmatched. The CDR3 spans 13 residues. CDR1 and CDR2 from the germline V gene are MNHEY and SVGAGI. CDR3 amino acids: CASRDRDKYGYTF. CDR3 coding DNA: TGTGCCAGCAGGGACAGGGATAAATATGGCTACACCTTC.

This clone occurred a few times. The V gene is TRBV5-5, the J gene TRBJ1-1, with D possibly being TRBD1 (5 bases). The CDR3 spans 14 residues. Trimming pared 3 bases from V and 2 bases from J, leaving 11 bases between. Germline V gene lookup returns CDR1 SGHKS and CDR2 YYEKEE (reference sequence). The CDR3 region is CASSSSGGNTEAFF. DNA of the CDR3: TGTGCCAGCAGCTCCTCGGGGGGAAACACTGAAGCTTTCTTT.

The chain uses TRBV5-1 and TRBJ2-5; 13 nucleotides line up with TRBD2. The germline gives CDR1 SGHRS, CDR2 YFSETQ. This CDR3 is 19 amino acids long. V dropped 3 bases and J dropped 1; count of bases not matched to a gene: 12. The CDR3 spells CASSWDGLAGAGPQETQYF. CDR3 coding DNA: TGCGCCAGCAGCTGGGACGGACTAGCGGGAGCTGGGCCCCAAGAGACCCAGTACTTC.